One and the same sample provided the 31 T cell receptor beta chains below, sequenced in a study of T cell clones after liver transplantation. The protocol was immunoSEQ multiplex PCR, while the TCRdb copy is restricted to in-frame clones and leaves out a portion. Of 51,000 or so clones detected, 86% appear once; the ten largest clones hold around an eighth. The sample consisted of CD8+ T cells from blood, taken 12 months after liver transplant. The receptors come from a human patient who received a liver transplant. The graft donor may have contributed some T cells.

This clone showed up just a few times. The V call is TRBV28, the J call TRBJ2-1, with 7 positions matching TRBD1. The CDR3 covers 13 residues. With V trimmed by 6 bases and J by 1 base, 0 bases remained unmatched. CDR1 is MDHEN and CDR2 is SYDVKM in the germline V gene. The CDR3 DNA follows: TGTGCCAGCAGGGACAGGTCCTACAATGAGCAGTTCTTC. Translated, it gives CASRDRSYNEQFF.

The genes are TRBV9 and TRBJ1-5; maybe TRBD1 (6 bases). Germline CDR1 reads SGDLS; CDR2 reads YYNGEE. Trimming cost V 3 bases and J 7 bases, with 17 bases left between them. CDR3 length: 15 amino acids. CDR3 in amino acids: CASSAGVLGGQPQHF. Here the CDR3 DNA reads TGTGCCAGCAGCGCGGGGGTCTTAGGGGGACAGCCCCAGCATTTT.

V and J are TRBV7-2 and TRBJ2-7, with D possibly being TRBD1 or TRBD2 (5 bases each). Deletions cut 5 bases from V and 0 bases from J, with 20 bases between. This CDR3 comprises 17 residues. Germline loops: CDR1 SGHTA, CDR2 FQGNSA. The DNA for the CDR3 is TGTGCCAGCAGCGCCTACTTCCGGGACGAGAGCTCCTACGAGCAGTACTTC. Translated, it gives CASSAYFRDESSYEQYF.

The CDR3 DNA follows: TGCAGCGTTTGGGGTCCGAGACAGGACGCCTACGAGCAGTACTTC. Translation: CSVWGPRQDAYEQYF. The chain recombines TRBV29-1 with TRBJ2-7; maybe TRBD1 (6 bases). The CDR3 consists of 15 residues. V shed 5 bases and J shed 2 bases, with 19 bases lying between them. Germline V lookup: CDR1 SQVTM, CDR2 ANQGSEA.

The chain has TRBV19 and TRBJ2-3, with TRBD2 as a possible D gene (6 bases). Trimming removed 6 bases from V and 4 bases from J, with 14 bases in between. Germline values: CDR1 LNHDA, CDR2 SQIVND (reference sequence). The CDR3 extends over 14 amino acids. For the CDR3, the DNA is TGTGCCAGTAGGGCCTACCGGGAGCCAGATACGCAGTATTTT. It encodes CASRAYREPDTQYF. The full variable domain, with the rest looked up from reference TRBV19 and TRBJ2-3, is DGGITQSPKYLFRKEGQNVTLSCEQNLNHDAMYWYRQDPGQGLRLIYYSQIVNDFQKGDIAEGYSVSREKKESFPLTVTSAQKNPTAFYLCASRAYREPDTQYFGPGTRLTVL.

The chain is built from TRBV4-1 and TRBJ2-1, with D perhaps matching TRBD2 (5 bases). This CDR3 region has 15 residues. Germline V gives CDR1 MGHRA, CDR2 YSYEKL. The V and J ends lost 1 base and 5 bases respectively, with 12 bases between them. This CDR3 is CASSQVPSSDNEQFF. In DNA, the CDR3 is TGCGCCAGCAGCCAAGTCCCTAGCAGCGACAATGAGCAGTTCTTC.

The gene calls are TRBV4-1 and TRBJ2-3; D remains ambiguous. Germline CDR1 MGHRA, CDR2 YSYEKL. Trimming pared 5 bases from V and 0 bases from J, leaving 12 bases between. The CDR3 runs 15 residues. The CDR3 here is CASSLTSPSTDTQYF. The CDR3 DNA is TGCGCCAGCAGCTTGACGAGTCCGAGCACAGATACGCAGTATTTT.

In DNA form, the CDR3 reads TGTGCCAGCAGCGTAGCCGCCTCTGGGGCCAACGTCCTGACTTTC. As protein: CASSVAASGANVLTF. J is TRBJ2-6 and V is TRBV9; the D is unclear. Germline V gene data show CDR1 as SGDLS and CDR2 as YYNGEE. The CDR3 is 15 residues long. V gave up 0 bases and J gave up 0 bases, with 4 bases separating them.

The chain couples TRBV4-1 to TRBJ2-1, with a possible D match to TRBD2 (6 bases). Deletions cut 8 bases from V and 3 bases from J, with 14 bases between. CDR1 and CDR2 from the germline V gene are MGHRA and YSYEKL. This CDR3 is built from 14 residues. CDR3 residues: CASRPGVLYNEQFF. For the CDR3, the DNA is TGCGCCAGCCGGCCGGGAGTGCTCTACAATGAGCAGTTCTTC.

This rearrangement joins TRBV5-1 to TRBJ2-1, with D hard to call. Trimming shortened V by 4 bases and J by 5 bases, and 7 bases separated the two germline ends. The CDR3 runs to 12 residues. Per the germline V gene, CDR1 is SGHRS and CDR2 is YFSETQ. This CDR3 is CASSVSDNEQFF. The CDR3, as DNA: TGCGCCAGCAGCGTTTCAGACAATGAGCAGTTCTTC. The variable domain in full, with the rest retrieved from reference TRBV5-1 and TRBJ2-1, is KAGVTQTPRYLIKTRGQQVTLSCSPISGHRSVSWYQQTPGQGLQFLFEYFSETQRNKGNFPGRFSGRQFSNSRSEMNVSTLELGDSALYLCASSVSDNEQFFGPGTRLTVL.

The rearrangement uses TRBV4-1 and TRBJ1-5; 7 nucleotides align to TRBD1. The CDR3 is made up of 18 amino acids. The trim removed 4 bases at V and 2 bases at J, leaving 14 bases unmatched. CDR1 and CDR2 from the germline V gene are MGHRA and YSYEKL. CDR3 in DNA: TGCGCCAGCAGCCCATCAGGGGGGGGGCTCGGAGGCAATCAGCCCCAGCATTTT. It specifies CASSPSGGGLGGNQPQHF.

This clone is medium-sized in the sample. The chain recombines TRBV6-6 with TRBJ2-2; 7 bases line up with TRBD2. This CDR3 region has 14 residues. The V gene's germline CDR1 is MNHNY and CDR2 SVGAGI (reference sequence). Trimming cost V 4 bases and J 4 bases; bases outside gene matches: 3. Written as DNA, the CDR3 is TGTGCCAGCAGTTGGTCTAGCGGCACCGGGGAGCTGTTTTTT. Its protein product is CASSWSSGTGELFF.

V is TRBV28 and J is TRBJ1-2; D is uncertain. In germline, CDR1 is MDHEN, CDR2 SYDVKM. CDR3 length: 13 residues. With 7 bases removed from V and 2 bases from J, the gap between germline ends came to 11 bases. CDR3 nucleotides: TGTGCCAGCAAACCCGAAAGAAACTATGGCTACACCTTC. This sequence encodes CASKPERNYGYTF.

The gene calls are TRBV6-5 and TRBJ1-2, with TRBD1 identical over 7 bases. Germline assignment: CDR1 MNHEY and CDR2 SVGAGI. The CDR3 has 14 residues. V was clipped by 6 bases and J by 6 bases; unmatched bases: 10. The CDR3 DNA follows: TGTGCCAGCAGCCGACAGGGAGCCGTACATGGCTACACCTTC. Translation gives CASSRQGAVHGYTF.

The chain recombines TRBV29-1 with TRBJ2-7; perhaps D is TRBD1 or TRBD2 (6 bases each). V dropped 2 bases and J dropped 7 bases, with 12 bases sitting between them. Per germline, CDR1 SQVTM and CDR2 ANQGSEA. CDR3 size: 12 residues. CDR3 bases: TGCAGCGTTGAATGGGGGGCTCGGGAGCAGTACTTC. Its protein is CSVEWGAREQYF.

The rearrangement joins TRBV27 to TRBJ2-1, with 11 bases lining up with TRBD2. This CDR3 region has 16 residues. Per germline, CDR1 MNHEY and CDR2 SMNVEV (reference sequence). With 8 bases clipped from V and 0 bases from J, the junction kept 6 bases outside the gene matches. The CDR3 DNA sequence: TGTGCCAGCCGCTTAGCGGGAGGGAGCTCCTACAATGAGCAGTTCTTC. It specifies CASRLAGGSSYNEQFF.

The rearrangement joins TRBV4-1 to TRBJ1-1, with 8 bases aligning to TRBD1. This CDR3 region has 14 residues. The V gene end was trimmed by 4 bases and the J gene end by 7 bases; junction bases not matched to a gene: 8. CDR1 MGHRA and CDR2 YSYEKL come from the germline V gene. The DNA of the CDR3 is TGCGCCAGCAGCCGGGGTACAGGGGGGGATGAAGCTTTCTTT. This gives the protein CASSRGTGGDEAFF.

V usage is TRBV9 and J usage is TRBJ2-7; possible D gene TRBD1, 6 bases. Germline CDR1 and CDR2: SGDLS and YYNGEE. Trimming cost V 3 bases and J 1 base, with 17 bases left between them. The length of the CDR3 is 16 residues. The CDR3 bases are TGTGCCAGCAGCGGATCAGGGGATGGGTGGTCCTACGAGCAGTACTTC. Translated: CASSGSGDGWSYEQYF.

Worth noting for this clone: The same CDR3 also results from other DNA sequences found in this sample. The chain links TRBV19 to TRBJ1-1, with 7 bases lining up with TRBD1. The CDR3 contains 13 residues. The V gene end was trimmed by 5 bases and the J gene end by 1 base; junction bases not matched to a gene: 1. Per the germline V gene, CDR1 is LNHDA and CDR2 is SQIVND (reference sequence). The CDR3 DNA is TGTGCCAGTAGTGGGACAGCGAACACTGAAGCTTTCTTT. It encodes CASSGTANTEAFF. The full variable domain, its missing parts supplied by reference TRBV19 and TRBJ1-1, is DGGITQSPKYLFRKEGQNVTLSCEQNLNHDAMYWYRQDPGQGLRLIYYSQIVNDFQKGDIAEGYSVSREKKESFPLTVTSAQKNPTAFYLCASSGTANTEAFFGQGTRLTVV.

This clone has only one observation. The chain is built from TRBV7-9 and TRBJ1-2; D perhaps matches TRBD1 (5 bases). From germline, CDR1 is SEHNR and CDR2 FQNEAQ (reference sequence). This CDR3 is built from 13 residues. The ends were cut back, 6 bases at V and 0 bases at J, with 8 bases in the middle. CDR3 DNA: TGTGCCAGCAGTCCGACAGCTAACTATGGCTACACCTTC. Translating it yields CASSPTANYGYTF.

This clone has a handful of counts. At one end, the junction sequence differs from germline, possibly due to a read error. In DNA, the CDR3 is TGTGCCAGCAGCTCGACCGGGGGCAGGACGCACTTC. It translates to CASSSTGGRTHF. The chain combines TRBV5-5 with TRBJ2-5, with D tentatively TRBD1 or TRBD2 (6 bases each). Germline V gene sequence: CDR1 SGHKS, CDR2 YYEKEE (reference sequence). The CDR3 sequence is 12 residues long. The variable domain in full, completed from reference TRBV5-5 and TRBJ2-5, reads DAGVTQSPTHLIKTRGQQVTLRCSPISGHKSVSWYQQVLGQGPQFIFQYYEKEERGRGNFPDRFSARQFPNYSSELNVNALLLGDSALYLCASSSTGGRTHFGPGTRLLVL.

This clone was found once. The chain joins TRBV5-4 to TRBJ2-1, with 10 bases matching TRBD1. Germline assignment: CDR1 SGHNT and CDR2 YYREEE (reference sequence). V shed 0 bases, J shed 9 bases, and the junction held 3 bases outside the gene matches. This CDR3 spans 14 amino acids. The CDR3 bases are TGTGCCAGCAGCTTGGGACAGGGGGCGGGTGAGCAGTTCTTC. It yields the protein CASSLGQGAGEQFF.

This clone has just a few counts. The chain has TRBV18 and TRBJ2-3, with TRBD2 identical over 9 bases. The germline V gene encodes CDR1 KGHSH and CDR2 LQKENI. There are 17 residues in the CDR3. Trimming took 2 bases from V and 3 from J; bases not matched to a gene: 9. The CDR3 region is CASSPVRLADNTDTQYF. Here the CDR3 DNA reads TGTGCCAGCTCACCAGTTAGACTAGCGGATAATACAGATACGCAGTATTTT.

The V and J genes are TRBV10-2 and TRBJ1-5; D perhaps matches TRBD1 (5 bases). The CDR3 totals 14 residues. The V end was cut by 2 bases, the J end by 3 bases, with 8 bases between. The germline gives CDR1 WSHSY, CDR2 SAAADI. The CDR3 is CASSEGGFNQPQHF. The CDR3 nucleotides read TGCGCCAGCAGTGAGGGGGGGTTCAATCAGCCCCAGCATTTT.

This sequence joins TRBV10-3 and TRBJ2-7; no clear D gene. The germline CDR1 and CDR2 sequences are ENHRY and SYGVKD. Trimming removed 8 bases from V and 0 bases from J, with 8 bases in between. The CDR3 covers 12 residues. The CDR3 loop reads CAIGGSSYEQYF. CDR3 in DNA: TGTGCCATCGGCGGATCCTCCTACGAGCAGTACTTC.

The CDR3 nucleotides are TGTGCCAGCAGCAGGGGTCAGATCCCGGGGGGCTACACCTTC. Residues: CASSRGQIPGGYTF. The gene calls are TRBV27 and TRBJ1-2, with D perhaps matching TRBD1 (6 bases). Trimming cost V 6 bases and J 8 bases, with 19 bases left between them. This CDR3 contains 14 residues. Germline V CDR1 and CDR2: MNHEY, SMNVEV (reference sequence).

The rearrangement links TRBV29-1 to TRBJ2-2; no clear D gene. V was trimmed by 3 bases and J by 5 bases, leaving 7 bases between them. Germline V gene sequence: CDR1 SQVTM, CDR2 ANQGSEA. The CDR3 runs to 12 residues. The CDR3 here is CSVEAETGELFF. The CDR3 bases are TGCAGCGTTGAGGCGGAAACCGGGGAGCTGTTTTTT.

The chain is built from TRBV30 and TRBJ1-2; D remains unclear. V shed 5 bases and J shed 2 bases, with 3 bases lying between them. Germline V gene data show CDR1 as GTSNPN and CDR2 as SVGIG (reference sequence). CDR3 size: 10 residues. In DNA form, the CDR3 reads TGTGCCTGGCTCAACTATGGCTACACCTTC. Translated, it gives CAWLNYGYTF.

The chain couples TRBV18 to TRBJ2-2; a possible D gene is TRBD1 (6 bases). The CDR3 is 18 amino acids. Trimming shortened V by 6 bases and J by 2 bases, and 22 bases separated the two germline ends. Per germline, CDR1 KGHSH and CDR2 LQKENI. CDR3 region: CASSHTGPHTINTGELFF. CDR3 sequence (DNA): TGTGCCAGCTCCCACACAGGGCCTCATACCATAAACACCGGGGAGCTGTTTTTT.

The rearrangement links TRBV29-1 to TRBJ2-1; D tentatively fits TRBD1 or TRBD2 (5 bases each). Germline-derived CDR1 and CDR2 are SQVTM and ANQGSEA. The germline V and J ends were trimmed by 7 bases and 10 bases, with 17 bases remaining between them. The CDR3 length is 12 residues. The chain's CDR3 is CSATTGRGEQFF. In DNA form, the CDR3 reads TGCAGCGCCACTACAGGTAGAGGGGAGCAGTTCTTC.

The rearrangement uses TRBV5-7 and TRBJ2-5; no clear D. TRBV5-7 carries the ORF label, with uncertain function. The CDR3 consists of 12 residues. Deletions cut 0 bases from V and 7 bases from J, with 7 bases between. This CDR3 is CASSLGSGTQYF. In DNA, the CDR3 is TGTGCCAGCAGCTTGGGGTCTGGGACCCAGTACTTC.